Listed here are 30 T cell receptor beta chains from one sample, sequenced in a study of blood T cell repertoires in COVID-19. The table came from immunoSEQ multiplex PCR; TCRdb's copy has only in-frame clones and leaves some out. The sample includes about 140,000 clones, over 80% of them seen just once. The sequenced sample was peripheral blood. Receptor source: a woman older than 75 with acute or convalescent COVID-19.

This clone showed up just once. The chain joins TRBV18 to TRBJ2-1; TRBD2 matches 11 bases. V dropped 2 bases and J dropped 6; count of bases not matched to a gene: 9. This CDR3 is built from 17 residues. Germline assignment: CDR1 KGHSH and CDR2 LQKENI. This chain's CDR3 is CASSPLNSGGASNEQFF. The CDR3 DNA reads TGTGCCAGCTCACCATTAAATAGCGGGGGGGCCAGCAATGAGCAGTTCTTC.

In DNA, the CDR3 is TGTGCCAGCAGCTTGACCGGGGGTGAAGAGACCCAGTACTTC. Residues: CASSLTGGEETQYF. The chain recombines TRBV7-9 with TRBJ2-5; D is perhaps TRBD2 (6 bases). From germline, CDR1 is SEHNR and CDR2 FQNEAQ (reference sequence). The ends were cut back, 3 bases at V and 3 bases at J, with 11 bases in the middle. There are 14 residues in the CDR3.

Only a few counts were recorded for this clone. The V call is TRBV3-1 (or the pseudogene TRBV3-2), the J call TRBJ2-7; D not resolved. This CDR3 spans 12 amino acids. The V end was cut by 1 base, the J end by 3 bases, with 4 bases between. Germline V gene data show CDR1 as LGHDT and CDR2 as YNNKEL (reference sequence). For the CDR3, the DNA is TGTGCCAGCAGCCAAGGACTCTACGAGCAGTACTTC. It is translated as CASSQGLYEQYF.

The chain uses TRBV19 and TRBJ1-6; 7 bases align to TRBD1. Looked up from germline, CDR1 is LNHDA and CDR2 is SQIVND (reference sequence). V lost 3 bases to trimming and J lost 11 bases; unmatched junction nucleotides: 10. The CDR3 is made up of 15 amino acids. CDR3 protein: CASSMQDRPLAPLHF. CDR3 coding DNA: TGTGCCAGTAGTATGCAGGACAGGCCCTTGGCACCCCTCCACTTT.

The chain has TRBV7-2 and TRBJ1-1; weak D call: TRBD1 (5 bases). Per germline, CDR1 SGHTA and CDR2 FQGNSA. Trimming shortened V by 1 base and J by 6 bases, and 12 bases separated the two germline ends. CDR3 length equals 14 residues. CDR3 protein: CASSLVRVGAEAFF. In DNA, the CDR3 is TGTGCCAGCAGCTTAGTCAGGGTGGGCGCTGAAGCTTTCTTT.

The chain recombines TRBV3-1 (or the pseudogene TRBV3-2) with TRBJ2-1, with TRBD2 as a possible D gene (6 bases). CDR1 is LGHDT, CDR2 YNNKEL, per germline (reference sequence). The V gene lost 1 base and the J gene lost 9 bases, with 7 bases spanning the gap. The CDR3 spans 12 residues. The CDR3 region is CASSQGLGEQFF. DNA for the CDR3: TGTGCCAGCAGCCAAGGACTAGGTGAGCAGTTCTTC.

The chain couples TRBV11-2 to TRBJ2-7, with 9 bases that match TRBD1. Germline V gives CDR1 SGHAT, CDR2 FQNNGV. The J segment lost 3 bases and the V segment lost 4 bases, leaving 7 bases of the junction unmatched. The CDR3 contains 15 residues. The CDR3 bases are TGTGCCAGCAGCTCCGGGGGACAGGGCCTCTACGAGCAGTACTTC. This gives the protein CASSSGGQGLYEQYF.

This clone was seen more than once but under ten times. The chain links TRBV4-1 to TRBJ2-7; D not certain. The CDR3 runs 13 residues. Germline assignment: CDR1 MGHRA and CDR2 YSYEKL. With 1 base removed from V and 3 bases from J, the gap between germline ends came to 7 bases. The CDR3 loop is CASSQVGLYEQYF. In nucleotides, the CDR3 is TGCGCCAGCAGCCAAGTGGGCCTCTACGAGCAGTACTTC.

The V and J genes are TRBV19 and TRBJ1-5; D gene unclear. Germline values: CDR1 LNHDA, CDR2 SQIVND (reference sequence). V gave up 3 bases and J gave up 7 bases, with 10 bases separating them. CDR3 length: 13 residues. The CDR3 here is CASSIEGLQPQHF. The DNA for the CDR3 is TGTGCCAGTAGTATTGAGGGTTTACAGCCCCAGCATTTT.

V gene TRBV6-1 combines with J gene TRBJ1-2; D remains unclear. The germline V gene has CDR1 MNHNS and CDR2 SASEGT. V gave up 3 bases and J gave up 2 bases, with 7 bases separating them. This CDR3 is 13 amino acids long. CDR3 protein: CASSDSENYGYTF. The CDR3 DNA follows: TGTGCCAGCAGTGATTCGGAGAACTATGGCTACACCTTC.

CDR3 residues: CASSQEGAGYNSPLHF. The CDR3, as DNA: TGTGCCAGCAGCCAAGAAGGGGCAGGGTATAATTCACCCCTCCACTTT. V is TRBV3-1 (or the pseudogene TRBV3-2) and J is TRBJ1-6; the D gene is possibly TRBD1 (5 bases). The germline V gene encodes CDR1 LGHDT and CDR2 YNNKEL (reference sequence). V was pared by 0 bases and J by 4 bases, with 10 bases between. CDR3 length: 16 amino acids.

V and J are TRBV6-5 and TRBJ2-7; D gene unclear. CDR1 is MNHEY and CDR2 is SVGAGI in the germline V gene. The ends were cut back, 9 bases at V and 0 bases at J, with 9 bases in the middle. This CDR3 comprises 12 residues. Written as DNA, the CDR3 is TGTGCCAGTCCACGGAGCTCCTACGAGCAGTACTTC. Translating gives CASPRSSYEQYF.

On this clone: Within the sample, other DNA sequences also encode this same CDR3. The CDR3 loop is CASSPTTGNYGYTF. The CDR3 DNA is TGTGCCAGCAGCCCCACTACAGGGAACTATGGCTACACCTTC. The chain recombines TRBV11-2 with TRBJ1-2; a possible D gene is TRBD1 (6 bases). V dropped 5 bases and J dropped 2 bases, with 12 bases sitting between them. The V gene's germline CDR1 is SGHAT and CDR2 FQNNGV. There are 14 residues in the CDR3. Filled out from reference TRBV11-2 and TRBJ1-2, the complete variable domain reads EAGVAQSPRYKIIEKRQSVAFWCNPISGHATLYWYQQILGQGPKLLIQFQNNGVVDDSQLPKDRFSAERLKGVDSTLKIQPAKLEDSAVYLCASSPTTGNYGYTFGSGTRLTVV.

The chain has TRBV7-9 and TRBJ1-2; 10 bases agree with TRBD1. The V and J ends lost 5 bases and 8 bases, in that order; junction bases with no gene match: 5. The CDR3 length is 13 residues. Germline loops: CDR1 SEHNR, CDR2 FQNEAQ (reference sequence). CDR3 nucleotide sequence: TGTGCCAGCAGCCCCCCGGACAGGGGGGGCTACACCTTC. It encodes CASSPPDRGGYTF.

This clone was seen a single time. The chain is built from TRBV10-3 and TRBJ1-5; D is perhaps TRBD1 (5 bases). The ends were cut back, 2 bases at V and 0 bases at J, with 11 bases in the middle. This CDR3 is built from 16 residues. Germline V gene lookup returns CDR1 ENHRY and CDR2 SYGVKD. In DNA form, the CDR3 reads TGTGCCATCAGTGAGAAGTGGCAGGGTAGCAATCAGCCCCAGCATTTT. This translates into CAISEKWQGSNQPQHF.

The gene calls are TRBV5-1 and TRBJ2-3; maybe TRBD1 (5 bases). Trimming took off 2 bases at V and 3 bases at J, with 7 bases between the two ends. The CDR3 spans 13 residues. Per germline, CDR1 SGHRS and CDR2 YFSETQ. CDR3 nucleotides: TGCGCCAGCAGCTTCCCAGGGACAGATACGCAGTATTTT. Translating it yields CASSFPGTDTQYF. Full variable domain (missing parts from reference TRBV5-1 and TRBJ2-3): KAGVTQTPRYLIKTRGQQVTLSCSPISGHRSVSWYQQTPGQGLQFLFEYFSETQRNKGNFPGRFSGRQFSNSRSEMNVSTLELGDSALYLCASSFPGTDTQYFGPGTRLTVL.

In DNA form, the CDR3 reads TGTGCCAGCAGCTCATCTCCGGGACTGAACTCTTATAATTCACCCCTCCACTTT. Translated, it gives CASSSSPGLNSYNSPLHF. The rearrangement uses TRBV21-1 and TRBJ1-6. TRBV21-1 is given as a pseudogene. There are 18 residues in the CDR3.

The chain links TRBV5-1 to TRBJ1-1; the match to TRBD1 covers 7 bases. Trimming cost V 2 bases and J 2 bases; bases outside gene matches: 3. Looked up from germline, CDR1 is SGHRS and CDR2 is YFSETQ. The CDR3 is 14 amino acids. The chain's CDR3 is CASSFEGANTEAFF. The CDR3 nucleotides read TGCGCCAGCAGCTTCGAGGGGGCAAACACTGAAGCTTTCTTT.

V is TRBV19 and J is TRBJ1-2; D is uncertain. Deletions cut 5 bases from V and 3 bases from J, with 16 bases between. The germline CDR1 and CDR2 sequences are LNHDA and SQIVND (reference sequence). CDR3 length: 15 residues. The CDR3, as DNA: TGTGCCAGTAGTGATCTTCGGGCGGGTGACTATGGCTACACCTTC. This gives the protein CASSDLRAGDYGYTF.

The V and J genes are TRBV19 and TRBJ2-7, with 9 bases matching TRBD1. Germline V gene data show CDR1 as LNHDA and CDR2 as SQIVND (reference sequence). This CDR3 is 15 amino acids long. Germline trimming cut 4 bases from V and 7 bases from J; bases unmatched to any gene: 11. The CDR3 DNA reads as TGTGCCAGTAGTACTCCGGGACAGGGACTGTGGGAGCAGTACTTC. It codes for CASSTPGQGLWEQYF.

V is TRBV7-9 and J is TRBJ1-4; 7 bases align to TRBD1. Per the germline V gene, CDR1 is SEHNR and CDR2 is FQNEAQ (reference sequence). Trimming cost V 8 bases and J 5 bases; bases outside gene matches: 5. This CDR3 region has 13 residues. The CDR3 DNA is TGTGCCAGCTCGGGACAGTCGAATGAAAAACTGTTTTTT. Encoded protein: CASSGQSNEKLFF.

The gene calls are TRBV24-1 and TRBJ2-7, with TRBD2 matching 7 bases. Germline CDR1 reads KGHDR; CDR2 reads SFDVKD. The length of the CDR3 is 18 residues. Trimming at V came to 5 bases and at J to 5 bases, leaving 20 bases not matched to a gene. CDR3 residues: CATSGAATWGRESHEQYF. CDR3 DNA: TGTGCCACCAGTGGAGCAGCGACATGGGGGAGGGAGAGTCACGAGCAGTACTTC.

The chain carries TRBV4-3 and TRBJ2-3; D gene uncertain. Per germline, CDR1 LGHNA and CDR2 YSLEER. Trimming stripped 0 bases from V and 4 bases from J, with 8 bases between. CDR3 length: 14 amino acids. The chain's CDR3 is CASSQDLAPDTQYF. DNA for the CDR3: TGCGCCAGCAGCCAAGATTTAGCCCCAGATACGCAGTATTTT.

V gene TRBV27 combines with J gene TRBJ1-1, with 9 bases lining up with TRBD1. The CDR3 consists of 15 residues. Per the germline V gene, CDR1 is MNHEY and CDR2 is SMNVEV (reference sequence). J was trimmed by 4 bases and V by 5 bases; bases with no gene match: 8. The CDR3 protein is CASSRDRAAATEAFF. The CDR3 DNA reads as TGTGCCAGCAGTCGGGACAGGGCAGCCGCCACTGAAGCTTTCTTT.

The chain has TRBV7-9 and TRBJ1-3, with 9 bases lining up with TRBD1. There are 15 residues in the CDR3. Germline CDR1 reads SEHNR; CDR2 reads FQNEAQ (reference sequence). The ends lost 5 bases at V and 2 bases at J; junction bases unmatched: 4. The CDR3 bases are TGTGCCAGCAGCCGGGACAGGGACACTGGAAACACCATATATTTT. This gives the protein CASSRDRDTGNTIYF.

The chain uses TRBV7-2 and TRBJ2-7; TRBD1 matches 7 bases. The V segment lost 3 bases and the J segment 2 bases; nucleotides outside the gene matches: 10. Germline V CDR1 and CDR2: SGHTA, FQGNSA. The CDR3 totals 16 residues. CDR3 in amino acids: CASSFSLGQGAYEQYF. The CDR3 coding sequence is TGTGCCAGCAGCTTCTCGTTAGGGCAGGGGGCCTACGAGCAGTACTTC.

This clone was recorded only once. The CDR3 region has the DNA TGTGCCAGTAGTTTGGGACAGGGTAATTCACCCCTCCACTTT. Its translation is CASSLGQGNSPLHF. The chain is built from TRBV19 and TRBJ1-6; 9 bases align to TRBD1. Germline assignment: CDR1 LNHDA and CDR2 SQIVND (reference sequence). J was trimmed by 6 bases and V by 5 bases; bases with no gene match: 2. There are 14 residues in the CDR3.

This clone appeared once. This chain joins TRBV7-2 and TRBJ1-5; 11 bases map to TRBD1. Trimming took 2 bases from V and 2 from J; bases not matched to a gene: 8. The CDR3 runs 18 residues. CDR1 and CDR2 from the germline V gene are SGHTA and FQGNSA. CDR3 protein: CASSLRGQGAVGNQPQHF. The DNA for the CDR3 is TGTGCCAGCAGCTTAAGAGGACAGGGGGCCGTTGGCAATCAGCCCCAGCATTTT.

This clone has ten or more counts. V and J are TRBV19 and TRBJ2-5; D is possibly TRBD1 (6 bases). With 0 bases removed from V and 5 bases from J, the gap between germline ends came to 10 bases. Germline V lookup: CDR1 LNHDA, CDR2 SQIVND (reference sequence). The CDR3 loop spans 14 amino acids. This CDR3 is CASSIDGGLETQYF. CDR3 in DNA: TGTGCCAGTAGTATAGATGGGGGCTTGGAGACCCAGTACTTC.

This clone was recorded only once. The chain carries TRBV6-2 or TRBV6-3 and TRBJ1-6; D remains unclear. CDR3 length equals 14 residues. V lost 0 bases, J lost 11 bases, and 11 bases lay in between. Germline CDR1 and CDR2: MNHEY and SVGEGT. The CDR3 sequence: CASSYSSNAAPLHF. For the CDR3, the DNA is TGTGCCAGCAGTTACTCCTCGAATGCGGCACCCCTCCACTTT.